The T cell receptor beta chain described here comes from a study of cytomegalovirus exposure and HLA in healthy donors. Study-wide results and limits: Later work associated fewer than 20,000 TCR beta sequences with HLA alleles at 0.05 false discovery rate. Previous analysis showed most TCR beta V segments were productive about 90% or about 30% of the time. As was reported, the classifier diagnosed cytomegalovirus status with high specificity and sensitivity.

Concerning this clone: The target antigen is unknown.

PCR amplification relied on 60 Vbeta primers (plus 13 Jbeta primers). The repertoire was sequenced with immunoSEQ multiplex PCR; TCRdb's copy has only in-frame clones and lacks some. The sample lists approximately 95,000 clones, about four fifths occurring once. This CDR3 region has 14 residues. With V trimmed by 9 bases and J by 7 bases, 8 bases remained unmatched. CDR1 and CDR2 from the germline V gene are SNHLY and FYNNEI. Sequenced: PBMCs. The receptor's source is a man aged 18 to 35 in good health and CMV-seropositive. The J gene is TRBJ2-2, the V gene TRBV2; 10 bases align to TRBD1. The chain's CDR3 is CARDRDRGGGELFF. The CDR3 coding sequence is TGTGCCAGAGACCGGGACAGGGGTGGCGGGGAGCTGTTTTTT.